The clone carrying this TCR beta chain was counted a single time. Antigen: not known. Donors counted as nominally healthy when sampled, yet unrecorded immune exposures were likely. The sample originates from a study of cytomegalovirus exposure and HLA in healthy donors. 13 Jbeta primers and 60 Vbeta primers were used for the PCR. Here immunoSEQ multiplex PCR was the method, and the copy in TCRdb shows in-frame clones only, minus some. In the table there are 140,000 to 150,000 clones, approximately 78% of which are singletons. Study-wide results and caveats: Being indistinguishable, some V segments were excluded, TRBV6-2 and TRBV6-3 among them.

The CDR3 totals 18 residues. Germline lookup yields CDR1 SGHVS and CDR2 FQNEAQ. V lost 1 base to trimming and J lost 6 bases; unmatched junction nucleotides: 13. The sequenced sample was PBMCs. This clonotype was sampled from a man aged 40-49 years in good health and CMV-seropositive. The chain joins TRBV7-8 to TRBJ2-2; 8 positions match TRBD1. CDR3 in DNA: TGTGCCAGCAGCTTAGAGGCAGGGCAGGGGGCTTCAGCCGGGGAGCTGTTTTTT. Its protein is CASSLEAGQGASAGELFF.